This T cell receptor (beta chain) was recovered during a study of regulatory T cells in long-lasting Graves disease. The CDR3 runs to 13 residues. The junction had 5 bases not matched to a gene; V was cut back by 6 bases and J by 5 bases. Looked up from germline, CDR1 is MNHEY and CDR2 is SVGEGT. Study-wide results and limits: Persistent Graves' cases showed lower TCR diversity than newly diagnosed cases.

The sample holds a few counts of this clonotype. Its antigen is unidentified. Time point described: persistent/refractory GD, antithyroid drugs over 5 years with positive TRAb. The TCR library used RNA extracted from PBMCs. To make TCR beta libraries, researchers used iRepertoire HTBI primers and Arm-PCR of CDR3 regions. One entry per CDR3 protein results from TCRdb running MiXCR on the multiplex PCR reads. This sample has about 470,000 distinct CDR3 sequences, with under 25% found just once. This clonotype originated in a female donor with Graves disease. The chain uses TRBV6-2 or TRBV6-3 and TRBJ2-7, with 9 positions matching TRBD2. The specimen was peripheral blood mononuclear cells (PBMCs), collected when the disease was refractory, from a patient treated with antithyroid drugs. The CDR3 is CASRRAGGDEQYF. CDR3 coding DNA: TGTGCCAGCAGACGAGCGGGGGGCGACGAGCAGTACTTC.